This T cell receptor beta chain was recorded in a study of CD8 T cells in ankylosing spondylitis. 5'-RACE, quantitative and with molecular barcodes, yielded the TCR beta libraries. A single record per CDR3 protein comes from TCRdb applying MiXCR to the 5' RACE reads. The repertoire has 210,000 or so distinct CDR3 sequences, roughly 8.2% of them found once; the top ten carry more than 4%. Study findings and constraints: Matched ankylosing spondylitis synovial fluid reportedly showed significant enrichment of disease-linked clones. Several of the motif variants were reported before in synovial fluid and blood from reactive arthritis. A motif of roughly eight highly homologous TCR beta variants was seen as apparently characteristic of ankylosing spondylitis blood.

Germline CDR1 is LGHNA and CDR2 is YSLEER. Trimming cost V 4 bases and J 9 bases, with 10 bases left between them. This CDR3 contains 12 residues. A note on this clonotype: Antigen specificity is unknown.

The material sequenced was blood, either unsorted or a sorted T cell fraction (not recorded which). The sequence derives from a female donor with ankylosing spondylitis or in good health (not recorded which). The gene calls are TRBV4-3 and TRBJ2-1; D ambiguous. CDR3 loop: CASSPSPTEQFF. The CDR3 DNA reads as TGCGCCAGCAGCCCATCCCCGACTGAGCAGTTCTTC.